The clone carrying this TCR beta chain was observed a handful of times. The antigen is unknown. Using its own MiXCR run on the RT-PCR reads, TCRdb lists one record per CDR3 protein. Among some 480,000 distinct CDR3 sequences listed, 9.5% to 13% were seen once. After removal of 6 bases from V and 7 bases from J, the junction contained 3 bases not matched to a gene. The CDR3 totals 14 residues. Germline V gene sequence: CDR1 MDHEN, CDR2 SYDVKM. These data come from a study of response to subunit inactivated influenza vaccine. Study-wide results and caveats: A suggestion made by the authors is that each seasonal influenza vaccination recruits few new T cells.

The rearrangement joins TRBV28 to TRBJ2-4; TRBD2 matches at 13 bases. The material was PBMCs from blood, obtained 40 to 50 days after vaccination. The origin of this receptor is a man in his forties or fifties who received an inactivated influenza vaccine. The CDR3 here is CASSGLAGVNIQYF. The CDR3 nucleotides are TGTGCCAGCAGCGGACTAGCGGGAGTCAACATTCAGTACTTC. The full variable domain, completed using reference TRBV28 and TRBJ2-4, is DVKVTQSSRYLVKRTGEKVFLECVQDMDHENMFWYRQDPGLGLRLIYFSYDVKMKEKGDIPEGYSVSREKKERFSLILESASTNQTSMYLCASSGLAGVNIQYFGAGTRLSVL.